This TCR beta chain originates from a study of CD8 T cells in ankylosing spondylitis. Study observations and caveats: Some of the motif variants had earlier been found in reactive arthritis patients' fluid and blood. In ankylosing spondylitis blood, a motif of roughly eight highly homologous TCR beta variants appeared characteristic. The clones that were linked to disease were reported to be significantly enriched in matched synovial fluid samples from ankylosing spondylitis patients.

Generation of TCR beta libraries employed quantitative 5'-RACE incorporating molecular barcodes. TCRdb itself ran the 5' RACE reads through MiXCR, one entry per CDR3 protein. Of 200,000 to 250,000 distinct CDR3 sequences in the sample, approximately 12% were seen once. This clonotype was found many times. Its antigen remains unidentified. V lost 3 bases to trimming and J lost 2 bases, with 11 bases between them. CDR1 and CDR2 (germline): SGHRS, YFSETQ. This CDR3 is 14 amino acids long. V gene TRBV5-1 combines with J gene TRBJ1-2, with D tentatively TRBD1 (5 bases). Sequenced: blood, either unsorted or a sorted T cell fraction (not recorded which). This TCR was sampled from a male donor with ankylosing spondylitis or in good health (not recorded which). The chain's CDR3 is CASSWTRMNYGYTF. Here the CDR3 DNA reads TGCGCCAGCAGCTGGACAAGGATGAACTATGGCTACACCTTC. The entire variable domain, with the rest obtained from reference TRBV5-1 and TRBJ1-2, is as follows: KAGVTQTPRYLIKTRGQQVTLSCSPISGHRSVSWYQQTPGQGLQFLFEYFSETQRNKGNFPGRFSGRQFSNSRSEMNVSTLELGDSALYLCASSWTRMNYGYTFGSGTRLTVV.